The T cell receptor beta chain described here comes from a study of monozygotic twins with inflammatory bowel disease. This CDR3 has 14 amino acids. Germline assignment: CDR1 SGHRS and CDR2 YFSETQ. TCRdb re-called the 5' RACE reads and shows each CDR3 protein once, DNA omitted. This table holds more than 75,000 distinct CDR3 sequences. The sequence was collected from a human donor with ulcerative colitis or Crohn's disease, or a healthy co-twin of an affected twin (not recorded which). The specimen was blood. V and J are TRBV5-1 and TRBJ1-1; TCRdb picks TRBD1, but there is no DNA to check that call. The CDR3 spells CASSSGQGFFEAFF.